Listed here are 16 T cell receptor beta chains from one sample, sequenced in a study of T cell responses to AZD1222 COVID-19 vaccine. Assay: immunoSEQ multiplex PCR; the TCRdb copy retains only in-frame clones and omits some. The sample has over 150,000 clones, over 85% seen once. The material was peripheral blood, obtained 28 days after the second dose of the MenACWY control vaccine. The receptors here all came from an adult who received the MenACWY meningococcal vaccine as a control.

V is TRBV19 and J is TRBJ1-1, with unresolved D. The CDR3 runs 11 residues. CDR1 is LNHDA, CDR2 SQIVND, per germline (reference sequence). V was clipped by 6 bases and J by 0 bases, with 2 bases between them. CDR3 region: CASRLNTEAFF. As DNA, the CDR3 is TGTGCCAGTAGGCTGAACACTGAAGCTTTCTTT. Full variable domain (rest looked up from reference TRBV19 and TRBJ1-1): DGGITQSPKYLFRKEGQNVTLSCEQNLNHDAMYWYRQDPGQGLRLIYYSQIVNDFQKGDIAEGYSVSREKKESFPLTVTSAQKNPTAFYLCASRLNTEAFFGQGTRLTVV.

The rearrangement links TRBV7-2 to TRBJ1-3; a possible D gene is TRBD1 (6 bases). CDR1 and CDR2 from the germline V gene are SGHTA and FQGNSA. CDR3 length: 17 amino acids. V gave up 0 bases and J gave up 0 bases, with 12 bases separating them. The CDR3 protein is CASSLARGGSSGNTIYF. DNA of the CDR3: TGTGCCAGCAGCTTAGCGAGGGGGGGGAGCTCTGGAAACACCATATATTTT.

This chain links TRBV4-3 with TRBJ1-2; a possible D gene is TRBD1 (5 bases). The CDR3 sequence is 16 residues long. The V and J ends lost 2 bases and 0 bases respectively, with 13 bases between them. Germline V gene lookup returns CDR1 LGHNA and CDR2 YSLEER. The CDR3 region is CASSQRAGLPNYGYTF. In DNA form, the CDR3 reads TGCGCCAGCAGCCAAAGAGCGGGACTTCCTAACTATGGCTACACCTTC.

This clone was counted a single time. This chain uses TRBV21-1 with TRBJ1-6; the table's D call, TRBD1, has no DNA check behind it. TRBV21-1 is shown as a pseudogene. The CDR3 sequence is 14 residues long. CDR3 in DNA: TGTGCCAGCATGGGACAGCGACGGGGGTCACCCCTCCACTTT. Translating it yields CASMGQRRGSPLHF.

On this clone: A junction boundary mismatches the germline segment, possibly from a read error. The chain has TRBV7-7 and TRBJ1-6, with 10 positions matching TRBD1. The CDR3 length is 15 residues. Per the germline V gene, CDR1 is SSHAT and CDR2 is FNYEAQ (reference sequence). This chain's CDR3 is CASSLETGGNSPLHF. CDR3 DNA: TGTGCTAGCAGCTTAGAGACAGGGGGCAATTCACCCCTCCACTTT.

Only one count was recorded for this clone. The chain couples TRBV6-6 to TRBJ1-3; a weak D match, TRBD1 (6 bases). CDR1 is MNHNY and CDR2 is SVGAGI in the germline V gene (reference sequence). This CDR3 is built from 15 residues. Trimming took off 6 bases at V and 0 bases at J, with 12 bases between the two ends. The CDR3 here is CASRLDRSSGNTIYF. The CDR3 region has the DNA TGTGCCAGCAGATTGGACAGATCCTCTGGAAACACCATATATTTT.

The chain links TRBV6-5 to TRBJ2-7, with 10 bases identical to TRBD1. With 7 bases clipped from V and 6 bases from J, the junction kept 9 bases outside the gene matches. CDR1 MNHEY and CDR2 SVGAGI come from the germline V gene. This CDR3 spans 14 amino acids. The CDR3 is CASTEGDRGSEQYF. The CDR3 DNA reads TGTGCCAGCACCGAAGGGGACAGGGGCAGCGAGCAGTACTTC.

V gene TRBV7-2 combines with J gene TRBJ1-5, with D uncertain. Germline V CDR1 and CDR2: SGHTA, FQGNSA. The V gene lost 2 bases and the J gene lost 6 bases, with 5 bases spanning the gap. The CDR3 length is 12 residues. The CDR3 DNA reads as TGTGCCAGCAGCTTATTAGCTCAGCCCCAGCATTTT. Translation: CASSLLAQPQHF.

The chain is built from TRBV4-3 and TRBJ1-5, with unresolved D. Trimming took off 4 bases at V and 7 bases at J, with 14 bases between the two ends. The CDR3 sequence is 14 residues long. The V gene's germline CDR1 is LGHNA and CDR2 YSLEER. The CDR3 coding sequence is TGCGCCAGCAGCCTCGGGCCTTCGAGCCAGCCCCAGCATTTT. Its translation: CASSLGPSSQPQHF.

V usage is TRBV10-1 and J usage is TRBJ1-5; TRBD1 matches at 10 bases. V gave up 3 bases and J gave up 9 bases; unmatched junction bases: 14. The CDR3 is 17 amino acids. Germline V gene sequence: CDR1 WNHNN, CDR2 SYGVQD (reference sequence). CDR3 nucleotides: TGCGCCAGCAGTGACCGGGACAGGGGCCCCGGGGGGAGGCCCCAGCATTTT. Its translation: CASSDRDRGPGGRPQHF.

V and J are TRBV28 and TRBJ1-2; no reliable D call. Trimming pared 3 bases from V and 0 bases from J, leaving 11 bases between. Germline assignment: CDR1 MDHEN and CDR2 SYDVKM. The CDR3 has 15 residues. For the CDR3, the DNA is TGTGCCAGCAGTTTGCGACCGCCAACTAACTATGGCTACACCTTC. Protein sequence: CASSLRPPTNYGYTF.

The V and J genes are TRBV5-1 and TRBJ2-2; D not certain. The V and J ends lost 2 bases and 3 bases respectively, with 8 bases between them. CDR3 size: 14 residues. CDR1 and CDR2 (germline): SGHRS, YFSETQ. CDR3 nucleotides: TGCGCCAGCAGCTTCCGAATATACACCGGGGAGCTGTTTTTT. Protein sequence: CASSFRIYTGELFF. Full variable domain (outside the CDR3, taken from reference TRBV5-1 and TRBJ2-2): KAGVTQTPRYLIKTRGQQVTLSCSPISGHRSVSWYQQTPGQGLQFLFEYFSETQRNKGNFPGRFSGRQFSNSRSEMNVSTLELGDSALYLCASSFRIYTGELFFGEGSRLTVL.

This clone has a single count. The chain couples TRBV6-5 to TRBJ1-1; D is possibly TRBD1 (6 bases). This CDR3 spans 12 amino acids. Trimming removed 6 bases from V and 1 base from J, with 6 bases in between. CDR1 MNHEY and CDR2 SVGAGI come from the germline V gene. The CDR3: CASRGANTEAFF. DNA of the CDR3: TGTGCCAGCAGGGGGGCGAACACTGAAGCTTTCTTT.

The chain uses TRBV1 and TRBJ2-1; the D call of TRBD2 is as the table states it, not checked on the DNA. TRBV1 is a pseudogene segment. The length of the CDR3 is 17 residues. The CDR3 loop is CTSSLGQLAGLIDEQFF. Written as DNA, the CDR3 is TGCACCAGCAGCCTAGGGCAACTAGCGGGGTTAATCGATGAGCAGTTCTTC.

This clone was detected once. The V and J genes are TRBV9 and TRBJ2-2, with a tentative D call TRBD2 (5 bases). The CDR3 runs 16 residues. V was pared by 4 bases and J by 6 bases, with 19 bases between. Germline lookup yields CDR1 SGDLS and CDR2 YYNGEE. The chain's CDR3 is CASSLSTRSGAGELFF. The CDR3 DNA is TGTGCCAGCAGCCTCTCAACCCGCAGCGGTGCCGGGGAGCTGTTTTTT.

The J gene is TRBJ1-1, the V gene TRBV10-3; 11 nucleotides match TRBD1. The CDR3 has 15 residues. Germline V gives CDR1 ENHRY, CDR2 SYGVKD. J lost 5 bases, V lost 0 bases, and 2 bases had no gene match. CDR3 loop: CAISESGQGVTEAFF. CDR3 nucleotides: TGTGCCATCAGTGAGTCGGGACAGGGGGTGACTGAAGCTTTCTTT.